This record concerns one TCR beta chain sequence. Its matching antigen is unknown. Measured with immunoSEQ multiplex PCR; TCRdb has only the in-frame clones, and not every one. The sample shows 90,000 to 100,000 clones, 70% to 90% of them seen only once. The time point here: baseline pretreatment blood. Treatment described: 15 Gy SBRT to primary tumor, nephrectomy 4 weeks later. Radiation-treated patients gave blood at baseline, week 2 and week 4. There are 15 residues in the CDR3. Germline V gene data show CDR1 as MNHNS and CDR2 as SASEGT. With V trimmed by 5 bases and J by 2 bases, 8 bases remained unmatched. The data were taken from a study of radiation and T cells in renal cell carcinoma. Turning to the study itself: Nephrectomy followed 15 Gy stereotactic body radiation by 4 weeks.

Whole-study results and caveats: Without pretreatment biopsies, baseline tumor clonotype presence was undetermined. Top tumor clonotypes rose in blood 2 weeks post-radiation, then contracted.

Sequenced here: blood, sampled from a patient whose treatment included radiotherapy and nephrectomy. The chain couples TRBV6-1 to TRBJ1-2; 7 bases match TRBD1. This clonotype originated in a man aged 45-60 years with renal cell carcinoma. CDR3 amino acids: CASSTWTGGNYGYTF. DNA of the CDR3: TGTGCCAGCAGTACCTGGACAGGTGGCAACTATGGCTACACCTTC.